A single sample gave rise to the 27 T cell receptor beta chains below, sequenced in a study of OX40 agonist ivuxolimab in advanced cancers. To prepare the library, the immunoSEQ multiplex PCR assay was applied. TCRdb stores this immuneACCESS table with in-frame sequences only. Part of the clones is absent; in the studies checked, under half of the shortfall reflects unresolved V genes, and no reason is known for the rest. The table for this sample lists 82,000 or so clones; roughly 92% of them were counted only once. The top ten hold around 0.65% of the sample. The specimen was CD4+ or CD8+ T cells sorted from blood, collected in a trial of the OX40 agonist ivuxolimab. These receptors originate from an adult with an advanced solid tumor such as melanoma, head and neck, liver or kidney cancer.

This sequence joins TRBV7-9 and TRBJ1-1; D ambiguous. This CDR3 spans 14 amino acids. The germline CDR1 and CDR2 sequences are SEHNR and FQNEAQ (reference sequence). Trimming took 0 bases from V and 4 from J, leaving 9 bases between them. CDR3 amino acids: CASSLAGRFTEAFF. CDR3 bases: TGTGCCAGCAGCTTAGCCGGCCGTTTCACTGAAGCTTTCTTT. The full variable domain, rest sourced from reference TRBV7-9 and TRBJ1-1, is DTGVSQNPRHKITKRGQNVTFRCDPISEHNRLYWYRQTLGQGPEFLTYFQNEAQLEKSRLLSDRFSAERPKGSFSTLEIQRTEQGDSAMYLCASSLAGRFTEAFFGQGTRLTVV.

The chain has TRBV11-2 and TRBJ2-1; D might be TRBD1 (6 bases). V was cut by 5 bases and J by 6 bases, with 14 bases left in between. The CDR3 has 14 amino acids. Germline assignment: CDR1 SGHAT and CDR2 FQNNGV. CDR3 residues: CASSRNRDTNEQFF. CDR3 bases: TGTGCCAGCAGCCGAAACCGGGACACCAATGAGCAGTTCTTC.

V usage is TRBV6-5 and J usage is TRBJ2-5; 9 bases agree with TRBD1. The J call may be faulty, since TRBJ2-7 better matches the DNA end. This CDR3 has 15 amino acids. The V gene's germline CDR1 is MNHEY and CDR2 SVGAGI. The CDR3, as DNA: TGTGCCAGCAGTCCCGGGACAGGGACTCCCTACGAGCAGTACTTC. Its translation: CASSPGTGTPYEQYF.

The chain recombines TRBV6-5 with TRBJ2-7; tentatively, D is TRBD1 (5 bases). Germline V CDR1 and CDR2: MNHEY, SVGAGI. V lost 0 bases to trimming and J lost 6 bases, with 12 bases between them. The CDR3 runs to 14 residues. The CDR3 region has the DNA TGTGCCAGCAGTTACTCATCCCAGGGAAGCGAGCAGTACTTC. Its protein product is CASSYSSQGSEQYF.

The CDR3 protein is CASSRGLDYGYTF. CDR3 DNA: TGTGCCAGCAGCCGAGGATTAGACTATGGCTACACCTTC. The V and J genes are TRBV14 and TRBJ1-2; no definite D call. This CDR3 is built from 13 residues. Trimming stripped 4 bases from V and 3 bases from J, with 9 bases between. Germline V gene sequence: CDR1 SGHDN, CDR2 FVKESK.

The J gene is TRBJ2-7, the V gene TRBV7-2; D may be TRBD2 (6 bases). The V end was cut by 0 bases, the J end by 4 bases, with 7 bases between. The germline CDR1 and CDR2 sequences are SGHTA and FQGNSA. This CDR3 comprises 13 residues. The CDR3 DNA sequence: TGTGCCAGCAGCTTAGCGGAGGGTTACGAGCAGTACTTC. Protein sequence: CASSLAEGYEQYF. The variable domain in full, completed from reference TRBV7-2 and TRBJ2-7, reads GAGVSQSPSNKVTEKGKDVELRCDPISGHTALYWYRQSLGQGLEFLIYFQGNSAPDKSGLPSDRFSAERTGGSVSTLTIQRTQQEDSAVYLCASSLAEGYEQYFGPGTRLTVT.

The J gene is TRBJ2-3, the V gene TRBV2; 13 bases fit TRBD2. The length of the CDR3 is 12 residues. Losses at the gene ends were 10 bases for V and 8 bases for J; bases not matched to a gene: 3. Germline values: CDR1 SNHLY, CDR2 FYNNEI. The DNA for the CDR3 is TGTGCCACTACTAGCGGGGGGGCTACGCAGTATTTT. Its translation: CATTSGGATQYF.

This clone is a singleton in its sample. The chain uses TRBV6-5 and TRBJ1-5; weak D call: TRBD1 (5 bases). The V gene lost 6 bases and the J gene lost 2 bases, with 14 bases spanning the gap. This CDR3 region has 15 residues. The germline V gene has CDR1 MNHEY and CDR2 SVGAGI. For the CDR3, the DNA is TGTGCCAGCAGCCTAAGGAGAGGGGGCAATCAGCCCCAGCATTTT. This codes for CASSLRRGGNQPQHF.

This clone came up once. This chain links TRBV5-4 with TRBJ1-4; 7 bases map to TRBD1. Unmatched junction bases numbered 12, after V lost 0 bases and J lost 7 bases. This CDR3 region has 17 residues. Germline CDR1 and CDR2: SGHNT and YYREEE (reference sequence). CDR3 sequence: CASSLAATGPQGEKLFF. CDR3 bases: TGTGCCAGCAGCTTGGCGGCGACAGGGCCTCAAGGTGAAAAACTGTTTTTT.

Of note for this clone: One end of the junction is discordant with germline, which a read error may explain. Different DNA sequences within this sample yield the same CDR3. The chain carries TRBV11-3 and TRBJ2-6; 16 positions agree with TRBD2. Germline CDR1 reads SGHNT; CDR2 reads YENEEA. The CDR3 consists of 18 residues. The CDR3 DNA reads as TGTGCCAGCAGCCCGGGACTAGCGGGGGGGCTTGGGGCCAACGTCCTGACCTTC. Translating it yields CASSPGLAGGLGANVLTF.

This clone appeared once. The genes are TRBV7-9 and TRBJ2-7; no clear D. This CDR3 comprises 11 residues. V was shortened by 5 bases and J by 4 bases, with 6 bases between the two germline ends. Germline V lookup: CDR1 SEHNR, CDR2 FQNEAQ (reference sequence). CDR3 protein: CASSLTYEQYF. The DNA for the CDR3 is TGTGCCAGCAGCCTAACTTACGAGCAGTACTTC.

The gene calls are TRBV19 and TRBJ1-1; 8 bases align to TRBD1. Germline lookup yields CDR1 LNHDA and CDR2 SQIVND (reference sequence). The CDR3 runs 16 residues. V lost 2 bases to trimming and J lost 1 base; unmatched junction nucleotides: 6. Here the CDR3 reads CASSIRQGSGNTEAFF. The CDR3 region has the DNA TGTGCCAGTAGTATAAGACAGGGGTCCGGGAACACTGAAGCTTTCTTT.

This clone was detected only once. J is TRBJ2-5 and V is TRBV19, with 9 positions matching TRBD1. Germline V gene data show CDR1 as LNHDA and CDR2 as SQIVND (reference sequence). CDR3 length: 15 residues. J lost 6 bases, V lost 6 bases, and 11 bases had no gene match. This CDR3 is CASSSPGTGFKTQYF. In DNA, the CDR3 is TGTGCCAGTAGCAGTCCCGGGACAGGGTTCAAGACCCAGTACTTC.

The rearrangement uses TRBV7-9 and TRBJ2-7; D is undetermined. This CDR3 has 14 amino acids. Between the trimmed V and J ends, which lost 2 bases and 0 bases, there was a span of 8 bases. Per the germline V gene, CDR1 is SEHNR and CDR2 is FQNEAQ (reference sequence). CDR3 DNA sequence: TGTGCCAGCAGCTTAAATGCCGGCTCCTACGAGCAGTACTTC. Translation gives CASSLNAGSYEQYF.

The V call is TRBV19, the J call TRBJ1-4; D unresolved. The CDR3 sequence is 14 residues long. The V end was cut by 7 bases, the J end by 3 bases, with 12 bases between. Germline CDR1 reads LNHDA; CDR2 reads SQIVND (reference sequence). CDR3 sequence: CASTPTSANEKLFF. DNA of the CDR3: TGTGCCAGTACCCCGACGTCAGCTAATGAAAAACTGTTTTTT.

The genes are TRBV30 and TRBJ1-1; D remains ambiguous. V lost 5 bases, J lost 1 base, and 14 bases lay in between. Germline CDR1 and CDR2: GTSNPN and SVGIG (reference sequence). CDR3 size: 14 residues. The CDR3 DNA reads as TGTGCCTGGGCGGACGGTCTGAGGAACACTGAAGCTTTCTTT. As protein: CAWADGLRNTEAFF.

The chain recombines TRBV11-2 with TRBJ2-1; D not resolved. The CDR3 loop spans 15 amino acids. V gave up 1 base and J gave up 4 bases, with 11 bases separating them. Germline V gene lookup returns CDR1 SGHAT and CDR2 FQNNGV. Here the CDR3 DNA reads TGTGCCAGCAGCTTAGTGGGTTCGGGTTACAATGAGCAGTTCTTC. Protein product: CASSLVGSGYNEQFF.

This chain uses TRBV5-1 with TRBJ2-3; 9 nucleotides align to TRBD2. The length of the CDR3 is 16 residues. Trimming cost V 9 bases and J 0 bases; bases outside gene matches: 11. Per germline, CDR1 SGHRS and CDR2 YFSETQ. Written as DNA, the CDR3 is TGCGCCACCCAGACATCGACTAGCGGCAGCACAGATACGCAGTATTTT. Translating it yields CATQTSTSGSTDTQYF.

The rearrangement links TRBV4-2 to TRBJ2-3, with D maybe TRBD2 (5 bases). The germline V gene has CDR1 LGHNA and CDR2 YNFKEQ. Trimming stripped 0 bases from V and 4 bases from J, with 11 bases between. There are 15 residues in the CDR3. The CDR3 reads CASSQEPKEADTQYF. In DNA form, the CDR3 reads TGTGCCAGCAGCCAAGAACCCAAGGAGGCAGATACGCAGTATTTT.

This sequence joins TRBV2 and TRBJ2-1, with TRBD2 as a possible D gene (6 bases). The CDR3 loop spans 15 amino acids. CDR1 and CDR2 from the germline V gene are SNHLY and FYNNEI. Trimming left V 3 bases short and J 3 bases short, with 12 bases between. In DNA form, the CDR3 reads TGTGCCAGCAGTGATGGTAGCGGCCACTACAATGAGCAGTTCTTC. Amino acids: CASSDGSGHYNEQFF.

This chain uses TRBV10-3 with TRBJ2-1; TRBD1 or TRBD2 may be the D gene (5 bases each). Trimming stripped 0 bases from V and 9 bases from J, with 9 bases between. The CDR3 length is 13 residues. Per germline, CDR1 ENHRY and CDR2 SYGVKD. The CDR3 DNA reads as TGTGCCATCAGTGAGTCAGGTGGGGGTGAGCAGTTCTTC. This translates into CAISESGGGEQFF.

J is TRBJ2-3 and V is TRBV10-3; a possible D gene is TRBD2 (6 bases). CDR1 is ENHRY and CDR2 is SYGVKD in the germline V gene. The CDR3 has 15 residues. V shed 4 bases and J shed 5 bases, with 16 bases lying between them. The CDR3 spells CAISVGGPLGDTQYF. The CDR3 DNA reads as TGTGCCATCAGTGTGGGAGGCCCTTTGGGAGATACGCAGTATTTT.

V is TRBV18 and J is TRBJ1-6; 9 positions match TRBD1. The CDR3 contains 15 residues. The V gene end was trimmed by 2 bases and the J gene end by 7 bases; junction bases not matched to a gene: 3. Per germline, CDR1 KGHSH and CDR2 LQKENI. The CDR3 here is CASSPAGQGNSPLHF. CDR3 in DNA: TGTGCCAGCTCACCAGCGGGACAGGGAAATTCACCCCTCCACTTT.

This clone was detected once. The chain has TRBV27 and TRBJ1-6; the D gene is possibly TRBD1 (5 bases). Germline V gives CDR1 MNHEY, CDR2 SMNVEV (reference sequence). V was trimmed by 6 bases and J by 8 bases, leaving 14 bases between them. The CDR3 length is 14 residues. CDR3 nucleotides: TGTGCCAGCAGGATCGGACAATTTCATTCACCCCTCCACTTT. Its protein is CASRIGQFHSPLHF.

The chain recombines TRBV14 with TRBJ2-5; unclear D gene. Per the germline V gene, CDR1 is SGHDN and CDR2 is FVKESK. The V end lost 4 bases, the J end lost 4 bases, and 10 bases lay between the germline ends. CDR3 length: 13 amino acids. The CDR3 nucleotides read TGTGCCAGCAGCCCTAACCTCCGAGAGACCCAGTACTTC. Encoded protein: CASSPNLRETQYF.

The V call is TRBV2, the J call TRBJ2-1; 7 bases align to TRBD2. After removal of 6 bases from V and 8 bases from J, the junction contained 10 bases not matched to a gene. The CDR3 loop spans 14 amino acids. Looked up from germline, CDR1 is SNHLY and CDR2 is FYNNEI. CDR3 sequence reads: CASRWDYQNDEQFF. As DNA, the CDR3 is TGTGCCAGCAGATGGGACTACCAAAACGATGAGCAGTTCTTC.

Written as DNA, the CDR3 is TGCACCAGCAGCCAAGATTTCGCGGGGGATTTCTCTGGGGCCAACGTCCTGACTTTC. The encoded protein is CTSSQDFAGDFSGANVLTF. The chain employs TRBV1 and TRBJ2-6; whether TRBD2, the table's D call, matches the DNA was not checked. TRBV1 is noted as a pseudogene. This CDR3 has 19 residues.